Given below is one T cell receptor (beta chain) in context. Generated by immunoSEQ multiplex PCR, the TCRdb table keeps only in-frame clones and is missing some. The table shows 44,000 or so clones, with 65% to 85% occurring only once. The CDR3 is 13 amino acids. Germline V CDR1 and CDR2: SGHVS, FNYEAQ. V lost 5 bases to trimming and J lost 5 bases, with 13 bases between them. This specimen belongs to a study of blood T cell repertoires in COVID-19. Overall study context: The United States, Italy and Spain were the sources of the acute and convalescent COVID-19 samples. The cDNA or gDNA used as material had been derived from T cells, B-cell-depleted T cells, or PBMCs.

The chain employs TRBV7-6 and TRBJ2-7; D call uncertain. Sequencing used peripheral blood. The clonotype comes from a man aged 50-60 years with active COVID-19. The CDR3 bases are TGTGCCAGCAGCCTTCGAGAACTGGACGAGCAGTACTTC. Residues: CASSLRELDEQYF.